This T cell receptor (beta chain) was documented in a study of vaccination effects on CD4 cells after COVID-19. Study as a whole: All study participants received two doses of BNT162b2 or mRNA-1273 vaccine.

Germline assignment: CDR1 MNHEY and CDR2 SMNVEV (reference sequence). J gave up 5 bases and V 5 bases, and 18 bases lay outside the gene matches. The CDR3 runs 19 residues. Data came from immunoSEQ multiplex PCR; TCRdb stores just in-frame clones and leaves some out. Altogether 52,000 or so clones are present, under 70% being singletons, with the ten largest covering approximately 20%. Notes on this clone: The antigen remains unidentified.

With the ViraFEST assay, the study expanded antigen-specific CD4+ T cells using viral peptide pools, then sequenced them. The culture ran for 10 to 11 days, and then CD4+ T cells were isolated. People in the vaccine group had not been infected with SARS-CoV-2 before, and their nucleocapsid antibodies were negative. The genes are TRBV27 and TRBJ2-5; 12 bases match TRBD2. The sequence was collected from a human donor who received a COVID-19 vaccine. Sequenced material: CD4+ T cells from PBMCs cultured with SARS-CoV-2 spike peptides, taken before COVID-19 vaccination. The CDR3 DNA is TGTGCCAGCAGTCCTCGCCCTTGGACTAGCGGGGCGCTGGTGGAGACCCAGTACTTC. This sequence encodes CASSPRPWTSGALVETQYF.